The T cell receptor (beta chain) described here comes from a study of blood T cell dynamics during melanoma immunotherapy. The sample's time point: week 3, after first cycle of checkpoint inhibitor. Blood was drawn before treatment and at week 3 after checkpoint blockade. Profiled with immunoSEQ multiplex PCR; TCRdb holds only in-frame clones, not every one. Found here are about 11,000 clones, roughly 87% of them singletons; the top ten hold less than 25%. Germline loops: CDR1 MNHNY, CDR2 SVGAGI (reference sequence). V was clipped by 7 bases and J by 7 bases, with 19 bases between them. The CDR3 spans 14 residues.

V is TRBV6-6 and J is TRBJ1-1; D is perhaps TRBD1 (5 bases). This sequence was found in a human donor with melanoma. The starting material was blood, obtained from a patient treated with checkpoint blockade. For the CDR3, the DNA is TGTGCCAGCAACCAACCCCAGGGAGGTAGTGAAGCTTTCTTT. It yields the protein CASNQPQGGSEAFF.